This T cell receptor beta chain appears in the sequencing data of a study of OX40 agonist ivuxolimab in advanced cancers. The protocol was immunoSEQ multiplex PCR, while the TCRdb copy is restricted to in-frame clones and leaves out a portion. The sample gives approximately 19,000 clones, roughly 80% of which show up once; around 15% is in the top ten. The CDR3 runs 16 residues. The germline V and J ends were trimmed by 5 bases and 0 bases, with 14 bases remaining between them. Germline CDR1 is MDHEN and CDR2 is SYDVKM. This TCR derives from an adult with an advanced solid tumor such as melanoma, head and neck, liver or kidney cancer. This specimen consisted of CD4+ or CD8+ T cells sorted from blood, obtained in a trial of the OX40 agonist ivuxolimab. The V and J genes are TRBV28 and TRBJ1-5, with D unresolved. The CDR3 loop is CASSTSKFLSNQPQHF. CDR3 DNA: TGTGCCAGCAGTACCTCGAAGTTCCTTAGCAATCAGCCCCAGCATTTT.